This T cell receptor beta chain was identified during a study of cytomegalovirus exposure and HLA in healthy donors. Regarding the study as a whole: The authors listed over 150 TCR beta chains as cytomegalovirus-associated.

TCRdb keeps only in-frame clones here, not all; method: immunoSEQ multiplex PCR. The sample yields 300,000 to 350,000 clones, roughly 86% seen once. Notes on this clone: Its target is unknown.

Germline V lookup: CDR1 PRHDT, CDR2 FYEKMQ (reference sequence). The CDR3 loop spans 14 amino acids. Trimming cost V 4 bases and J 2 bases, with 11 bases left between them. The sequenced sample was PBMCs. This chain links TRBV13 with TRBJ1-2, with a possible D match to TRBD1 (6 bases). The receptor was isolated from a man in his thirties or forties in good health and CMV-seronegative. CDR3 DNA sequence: TGTGCCAGCAGCTCGCAAAGGGGGAACTATGGCTACACCTTC. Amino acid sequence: CASSSQRGNYGYTF.